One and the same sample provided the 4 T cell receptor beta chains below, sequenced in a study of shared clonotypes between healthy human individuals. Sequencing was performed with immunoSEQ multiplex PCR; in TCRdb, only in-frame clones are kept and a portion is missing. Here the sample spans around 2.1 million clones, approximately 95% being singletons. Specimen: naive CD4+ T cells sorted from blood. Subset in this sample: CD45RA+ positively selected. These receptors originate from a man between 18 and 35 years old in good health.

This CDR3 reads CASSDNACDQYF. The CDR3 DNA sequence: TGTGCCAGCAGCGACAATGCGTGCGATCAGTACTTC. The rearrangement uses TRBV11-3 and TRBJ2-7; D uncertain. In germline, CDR1 is SGHNT, CDR2 YENEEA. Between the trimmed V and J ends, which lost 5 bases and 10 bases, there was a span of 15 bases. This CDR3 has 12 residues.

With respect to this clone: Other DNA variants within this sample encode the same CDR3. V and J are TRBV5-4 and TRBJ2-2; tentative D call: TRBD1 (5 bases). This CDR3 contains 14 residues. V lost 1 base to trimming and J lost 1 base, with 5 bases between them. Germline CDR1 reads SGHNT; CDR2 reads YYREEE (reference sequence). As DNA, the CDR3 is TGTGCCAGCAGCTTGACAGGGAACACCGGGGAGCTGTTTTTT. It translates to CASSLTGNTGELFF. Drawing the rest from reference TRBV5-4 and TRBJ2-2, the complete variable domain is ETGVTQSPTHLIKTRGQQVTLRCSSQSGHNTVSWYQQALGQGPQFIFQYYREEENGRGNFPPRFSGLQFPNYSSELNVNALELDDSALYLCASSLTGNTGELFFGEGSRLTVL.

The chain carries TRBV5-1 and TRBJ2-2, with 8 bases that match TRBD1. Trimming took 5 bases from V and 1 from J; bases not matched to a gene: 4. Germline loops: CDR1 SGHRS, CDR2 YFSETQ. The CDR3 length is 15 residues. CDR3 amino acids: CASRVGQGNTGELFF. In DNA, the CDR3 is TGCGCCAGCAGGGTCGGACAGGGGAACACCGGGGAGCTGTTTTTT. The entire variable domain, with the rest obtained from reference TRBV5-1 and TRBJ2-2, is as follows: KAGVTQTPRYLIKTRGQQVTLSCSPISGHRSVSWYQQTPGQGLQFLFEYFSETQRNKGNFPGRFSGRQFSNSRSEMNVSTLELGDSALYLCASRVGQGNTGELFFGEGSRLTVL.

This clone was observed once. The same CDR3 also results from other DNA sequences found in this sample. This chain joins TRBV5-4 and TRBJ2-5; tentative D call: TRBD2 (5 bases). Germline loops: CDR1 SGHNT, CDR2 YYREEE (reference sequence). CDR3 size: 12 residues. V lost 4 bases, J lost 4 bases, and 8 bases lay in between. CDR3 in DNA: TGTGCCAGCAGCCGGGATCGAGAGACCCAGTACTTC. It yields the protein CASSRDRETQYF.